This T cell receptor (beta chain) was sequenced in a study of T cell responses to AZD1222 COVID-19 vaccine (dated by TCRdb to about 2021). Study-wide context: Because spike-specific TCR depth and breadth did not differ between the two schedules, AZD1222 recipients who got a second dose at roughly 4 weeks were pooled with those who got a second dose at roughly 12 weeks. Trial participants were enrolled into age subgroups of 18-55, 56-69 and 70-plus years, which contained 148, 28 and 57 TCR-sequenced participants, respectively. TCR sequencing covered over 230 trial participants: roughly 200 given two doses of AZD1222 and 26 given two doses of MenACWY control vaccine.

The CDR3 regions of human TCRbeta chains were analyzed by immunosequencing. From the authors' description of their analysis: Repertoire TCRs were matched against a reference library of SARS-CoV-2-specific TCRs generated with the MIRA antigen-specificity platform. Breadth was defined as the fraction of unique TCRs that were SARS-CoV-2-associated, and depth was defined as the fraction of total T cells that were SARS-CoV-2-associated. Using the MIRA data, each spike-specific TCR was mapped to the spike region that the TCR reacts to and placed in a CD4 or CD8 class. Log10-transformed breadth and depth values were compared by one-way ANOVA with Sidak's multiple comparisons tests. As stored in TCRdb, this immuneACCESS dataset retains in-frame rearrangements with V and J assigned. A fraction of the clones does not appear; measured against another copy, unresolved V genes explain less than half of the discrepancy, and the remainder lacks a known reason. V and J calls and clone size are those listed in that table; D and trimming were worked out from the DNA. The sample table records around 120,000 clones; 92% of these occur just once. In total, the top ten clones hold 13% to 15% of the sample.

According to the germline V gene (reference sequence), CDR1 reads LGHDT and CDR2 reads YNNKEL. The CDR3 holds 12 amino acids from the cysteine to the phenylalanine. Here the CDR3 DNA is all that survives: 36 bases in frame from base 1. Trimming at the junction amounts to 2 bases on V and 2 bases on J, and the germline ends lie 4 bases apart. The time point label for this specimen denotes: baseline before first vaccination. Vaccinee samples came from UK trials COV001 and COV002, including a single-blind randomized controlled phase 2/3 trial of AZD1222 (ChAdOx1 nCoV-19) in healthy adults. For TCRbeta chain sequencing, PBMC samples from trial participants were taken at day 0 and at day 28 after the second dose. About this clone itself: Its antigen remains unidentified. Base quality data are lacking; no much larger clone is found one base away.

Results and caveats for the whole study, not just this receptor: Spike-specific TCR breadth and depth rose significantly after two AZD1222 doses compared with day 0 and with MenACWY recipients. Reportedly, almost half of the unique spike-specific TCRs recognized epitopes lying outside the regions that are mutated in the B.1.351 and B.1.1.7 variants. Participants were mostly white British and included more females than males, and it was suggested by the authors that clonal diversity may have been underestimated. In the small 56-69-year group, the increase in depth fell short of significance, most likely because of low power. Because no samples from the day 14 peak response were available, repertoires could be characterized only after the peak T cell response. Conclusions about previously exposed vaccinees are limited because only six or seven AZD1222 recipients were SARS-CoV-2 seropositive at baseline. Vaccine-associated CD4 TCRs spanned the whole spike protein, with dominant responses in regions 160-218 and 743-854.

The source was peripheral blood, collected on day 0 of AZD1222 vaccination. The TCR was taken from an adult in good health. The chain uses TRBV3-1 (or the pseudogene TRBV3-2) and TRBJ2-7; the D gene assignment is ambiguous. The sequence in DNA is TGTGCCAGCAGCCAAACCCCCTACGAGCAGTACTTC. It specifies CASSQTPYEQYF.